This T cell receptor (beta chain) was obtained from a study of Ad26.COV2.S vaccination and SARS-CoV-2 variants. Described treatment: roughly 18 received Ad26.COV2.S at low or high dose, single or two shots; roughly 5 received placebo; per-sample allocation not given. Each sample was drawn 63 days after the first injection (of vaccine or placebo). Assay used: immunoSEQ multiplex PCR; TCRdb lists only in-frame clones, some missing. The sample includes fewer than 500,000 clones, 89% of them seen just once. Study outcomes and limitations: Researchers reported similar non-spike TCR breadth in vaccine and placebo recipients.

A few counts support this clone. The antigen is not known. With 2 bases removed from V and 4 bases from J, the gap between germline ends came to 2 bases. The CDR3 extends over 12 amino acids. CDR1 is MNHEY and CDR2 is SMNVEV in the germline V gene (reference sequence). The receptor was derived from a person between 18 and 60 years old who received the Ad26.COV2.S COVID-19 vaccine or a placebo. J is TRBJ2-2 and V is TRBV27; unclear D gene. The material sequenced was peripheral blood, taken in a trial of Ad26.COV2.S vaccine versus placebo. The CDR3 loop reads CASSLITGELFF. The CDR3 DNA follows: TGTGCCAGCAGTTTAATCACCGGGGAGCTGTTTTTT.